The TCR beta chain described here comes from a study of sequential checkpoint blockade in melanoma. About the research overall: Patients were randomized 1:1 to nivolumab-then-ipilimumab or ipilimumab-then-nivolumab first-line. Twenty-two patients had tumor biopsies before treatment and at week 13. Whole-study results and caveats: Clinical benefit was about 30 times likelier when tumor T-cell fraction and clonality increased.

Comment on this clone: What it binds is not known.

The CDR3 runs 15 residues. Trimming took off 2 bases at V and 1 base at J, with 11 bases between the two ends. The germline gives CDR1 LNHNV, CDR2 YYDKDF (reference sequence). The treatment was: randomized to nivolumab then ipilimumab (arm A) or the reverse (arm B). The data were produced by immunoSEQ multiplex PCR, yet TCRdb's version contains in-frame clones alone and is incomplete. In the table there are roughly 9,600 clones, approximately 27% of which are singletons. This specimen was tumor tissue (inferred from file names), taken from a patient given nivolumab and ipilimumab in sequence. The chain carries TRBV15 and TRBJ2-5, with D hard to call. The TCR sequence derives from a human donor with melanoma. The CDR3 loop reads CATSRPLPFQETQYF. CDR3 nucleotide sequence: TGTGCCACCAGCAGACCTCTCCCTTTCCAAGAGACCCAGTACTTC.